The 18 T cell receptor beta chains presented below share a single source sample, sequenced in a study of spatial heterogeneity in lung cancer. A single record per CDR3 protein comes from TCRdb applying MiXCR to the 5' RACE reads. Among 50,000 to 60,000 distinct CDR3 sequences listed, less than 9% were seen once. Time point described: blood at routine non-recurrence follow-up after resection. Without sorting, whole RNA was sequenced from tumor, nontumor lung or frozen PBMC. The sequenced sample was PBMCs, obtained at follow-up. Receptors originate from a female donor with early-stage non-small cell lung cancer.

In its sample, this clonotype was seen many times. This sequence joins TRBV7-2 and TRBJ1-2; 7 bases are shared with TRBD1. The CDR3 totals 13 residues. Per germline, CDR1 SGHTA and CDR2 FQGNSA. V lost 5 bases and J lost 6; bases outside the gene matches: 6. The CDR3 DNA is TGTGCCAGCAGCAACAGACAGGGCGATGGCTACACCTTC. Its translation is CASSNRQGDGYTF.

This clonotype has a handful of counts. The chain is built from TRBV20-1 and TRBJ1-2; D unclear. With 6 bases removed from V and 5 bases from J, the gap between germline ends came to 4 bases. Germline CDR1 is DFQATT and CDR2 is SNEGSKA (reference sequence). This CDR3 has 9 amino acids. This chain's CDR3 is CSAPYGYTF. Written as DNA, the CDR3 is TGCAGTGCCCCATATGGCTACACCTTC.

Here the CDR3 DNA reads TGTGCCAGCAGTATCAGGGGTTACGAGCAGTACTTC. This gives the protein CASSIRGYEQYF. The V call is TRBV27, the J call TRBJ2-7; D is perhaps TRBD1 (6 bases). This CDR3 region has 12 residues. Germline lookup yields CDR1 MNHEY and CDR2 SMNVEV (reference sequence). The ends were cut back, 5 bases at V and 4 bases at J, with 9 bases in the middle.

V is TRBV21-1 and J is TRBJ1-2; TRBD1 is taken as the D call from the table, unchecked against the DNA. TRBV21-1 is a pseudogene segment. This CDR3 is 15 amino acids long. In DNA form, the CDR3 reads TGTGCCAGCAGCGGGGCGGGACAGGGGACCACTGGCTACACCTTC. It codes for CASSGAGQGTTGYTF.

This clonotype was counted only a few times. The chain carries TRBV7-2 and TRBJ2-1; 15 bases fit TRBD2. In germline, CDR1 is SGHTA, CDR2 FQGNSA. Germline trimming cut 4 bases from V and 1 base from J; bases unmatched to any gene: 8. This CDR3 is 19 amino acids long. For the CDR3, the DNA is TGTGCCAGCAGCTCCACCGGGACTAGCGGGGGGAGATCCTACAATGAGCAGTTCTTC. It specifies CASSSTGTSGGRSYNEQFF.

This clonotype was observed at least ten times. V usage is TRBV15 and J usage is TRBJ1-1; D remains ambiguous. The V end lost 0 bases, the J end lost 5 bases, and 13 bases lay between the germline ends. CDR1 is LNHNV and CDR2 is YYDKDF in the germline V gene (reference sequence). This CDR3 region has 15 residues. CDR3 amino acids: CATSRDGVSATEAFF. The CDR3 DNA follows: TGTGCCACCAGCAGAGATGGGGTGAGCGCTACTGAAGCTTTCTTT.

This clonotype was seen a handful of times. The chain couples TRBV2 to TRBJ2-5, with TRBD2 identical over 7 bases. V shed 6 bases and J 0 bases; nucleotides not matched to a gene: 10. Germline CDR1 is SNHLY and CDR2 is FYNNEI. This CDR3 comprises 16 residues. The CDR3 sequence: CASRSASGVYQETQYF. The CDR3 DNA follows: TGTGCCAGCAGGTCGGCTAGCGGAGTCTACCAAGAGACCCAGTACTTC.

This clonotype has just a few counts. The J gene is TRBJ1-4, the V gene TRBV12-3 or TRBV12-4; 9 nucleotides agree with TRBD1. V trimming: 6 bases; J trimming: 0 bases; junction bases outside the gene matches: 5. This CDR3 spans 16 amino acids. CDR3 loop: CASSRGQGTTNEKLFF. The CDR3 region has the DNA TGTGCCAGCAGCCGGGGACAGGGAACAACTAATGAAAAACTGTTTTTT.

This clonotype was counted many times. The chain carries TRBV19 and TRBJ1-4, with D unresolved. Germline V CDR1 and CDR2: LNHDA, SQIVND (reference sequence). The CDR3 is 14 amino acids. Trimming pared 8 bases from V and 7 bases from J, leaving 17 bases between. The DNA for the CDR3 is TGTGCCAGTGGCCCGGCACGGCTGGGTGAAAAACTGTTTTTT. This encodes CASGPARLGEKLFF.

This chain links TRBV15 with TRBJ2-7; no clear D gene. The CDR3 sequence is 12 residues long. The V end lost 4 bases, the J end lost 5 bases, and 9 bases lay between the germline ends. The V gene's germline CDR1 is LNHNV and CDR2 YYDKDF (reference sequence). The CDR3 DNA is TGTGCCACCAGCATTCAATACGACGAGCAGTACTTC. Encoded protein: CATSIQYDEQYF.

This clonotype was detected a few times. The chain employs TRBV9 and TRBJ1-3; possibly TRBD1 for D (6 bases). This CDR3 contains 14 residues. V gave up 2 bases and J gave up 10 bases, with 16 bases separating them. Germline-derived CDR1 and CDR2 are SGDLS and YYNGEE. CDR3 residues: CASSVTGRETTIYF. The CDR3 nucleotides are TGTGCCAGCAGCGTCACAGGGAGGGAGACGACCATATATTTT.

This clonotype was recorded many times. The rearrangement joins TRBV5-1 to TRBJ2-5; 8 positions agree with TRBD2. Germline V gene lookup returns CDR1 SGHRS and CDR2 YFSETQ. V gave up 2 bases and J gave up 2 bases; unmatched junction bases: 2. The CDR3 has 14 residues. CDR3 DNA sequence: TGCGCCAGCAGCTTATCTAGCGGGCAAGAGACCCAGTACTTC. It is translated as CASSLSSGQETQYF.

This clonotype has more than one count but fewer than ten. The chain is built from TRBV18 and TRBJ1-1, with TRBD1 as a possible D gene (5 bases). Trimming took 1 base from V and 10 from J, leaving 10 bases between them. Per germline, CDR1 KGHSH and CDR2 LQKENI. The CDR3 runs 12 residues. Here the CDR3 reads CASSPRGEAAFF. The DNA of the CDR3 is TGTGCCAGCTCACCACGGGGGGAGGCAGCTTTCTTT.

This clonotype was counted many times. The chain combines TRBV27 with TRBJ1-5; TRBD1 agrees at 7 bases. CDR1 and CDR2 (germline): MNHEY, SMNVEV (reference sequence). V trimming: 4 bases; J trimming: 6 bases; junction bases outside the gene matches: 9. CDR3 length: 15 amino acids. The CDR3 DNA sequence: TGTGCCAGCAGTTCCCAAGTAGGGGGCCTTCAGCCCCAGCATTTT. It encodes CASSSQVGGLQPQHF.

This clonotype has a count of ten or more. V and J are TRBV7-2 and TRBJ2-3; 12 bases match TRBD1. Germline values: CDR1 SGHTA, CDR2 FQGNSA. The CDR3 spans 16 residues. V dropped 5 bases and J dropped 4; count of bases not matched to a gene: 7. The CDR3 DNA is TGTGCCAGCAGCATACGGGACAGGGGGCAAGCAGATACGCAGTATTTT. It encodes CASSIRDRGQADTQYF.

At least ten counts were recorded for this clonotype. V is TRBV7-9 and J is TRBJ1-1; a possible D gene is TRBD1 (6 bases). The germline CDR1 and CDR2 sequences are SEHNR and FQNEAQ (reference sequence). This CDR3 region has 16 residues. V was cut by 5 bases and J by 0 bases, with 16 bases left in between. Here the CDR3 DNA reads TGTGCCAGCAGCGAGGGGACATGGACCATGAACACTGAAGCTTTCTTT. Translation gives CASSEGTWTMNTEAFF. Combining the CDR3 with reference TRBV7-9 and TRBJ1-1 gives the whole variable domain DTGVSQNPRHKITKRGQNVTFRCDPISEHNRLYWYRQTLGQGPEFLTYFQNEAQLEKSRLLSDRFSAERPKGSFSTLEIQRTEQGDSAMYLCASSEGTWTMNTEAFFGQGTRLTVV.

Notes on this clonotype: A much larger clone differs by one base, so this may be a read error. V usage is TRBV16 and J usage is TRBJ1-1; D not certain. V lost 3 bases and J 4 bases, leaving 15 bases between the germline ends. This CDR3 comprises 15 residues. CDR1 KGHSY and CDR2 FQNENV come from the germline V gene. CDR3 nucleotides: TGTGCCAGCAGCCAGCACGACAAAGGGAGCACTGAAGCTTTCTTT. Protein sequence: CASSQHDKGSTEAFF.

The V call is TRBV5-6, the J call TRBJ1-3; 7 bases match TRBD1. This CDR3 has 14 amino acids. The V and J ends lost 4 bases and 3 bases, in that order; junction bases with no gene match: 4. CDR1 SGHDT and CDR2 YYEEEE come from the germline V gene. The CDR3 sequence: CASSLTGVGNTIYF. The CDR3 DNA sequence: TGTGCCAGCAGCCTCACAGGGGTTGGAAACACCATATATTTT.